The 22 T cell receptor beta chains below come from one sample, sequenced in a study of shared clonotypes between healthy human individuals. Method: immunoSEQ multiplex PCR; TCRdb's copy keeps in-frame clones and lacks some. The profile covers about 2.5 million clones, with roughly 90% appearing a single time and 0.37% taken by the ten largest. Sequencing was carried out using naive CD4+ T cells from PBMCs. The subset was: CD45RA+ positively selected. Receptor source: a man younger than 35 in good health. Some clones in this sample may be carry-over from other donors' samples.

This clone has a single count. The chain's CDR3 is CASGSLQDYTF. For the CDR3, the DNA is TGTGCCAGCGGTTCCTTACAGGACTACACCTTC. The chain joins TRBV5-4 to TRBJ1-2; the D gene is possibly TRBD1 (5 bases). CDR1 SGHNT and CDR2 YYREEE come from the germline V gene (reference sequence). V was clipped by 7 bases and J by 10 bases, with 14 bases between them. The CDR3 totals 11 residues.

The gene calls are TRBV5-1 and TRBJ2-1, with no clear D. V was trimmed by 0 bases and J by 9 bases, leaving 13 bases between them. The CDR3 contains 14 residues. Per germline, CDR1 SGHRS and CDR2 YFSETQ. The CDR3 here is CASSLVTVAAEQFF. The CDR3 region has the DNA TGCGCCAGCAGCTTGGTTACCGTTGCGGCTGAGCAGTTCTTC. Full variable domain (remainder filled in from reference TRBV5-1 and TRBJ2-1): KAGVTQTPRYLIKTRGQQVTLSCSPISGHRSVSWYQQTPGQGLQFLFEYFSETQRNKGNFPGRFSGRQFSNSRSEMNVSTLELGDSALYLCASSLVTVAAEQFFGPGTRLTVL.

V and J are TRBV2 and TRBJ2-5; TRBD1 matches at 10 bases. The germline gives CDR1 SNHLY, CDR2 FYNNEI. V lost 6 bases to trimming and J lost 4 bases; unmatched junction nucleotides: 5. The CDR3 runs 14 residues. The chain's CDR3 is CASRGTGEGETQYF. The CDR3 DNA follows: TGTGCCAGCAGGGGGACAGGGGAAGGAGAGACCCAGTACTTC.

The V and J genes are TRBV11-3 and TRBJ2-1, with no clear D. The CDR3 spans 17 residues. Germline values: CDR1 SGHNT, CDR2 YENEEA. Trimming removed 1 base at V and 0 bases at J, with 13 bases between. CDR3 sequence reads: CASSLGRLGSSYNEQFF. CDR3 nucleotide sequence: TGTGCCAGCAGCTTAGGCAGACTCGGAAGCTCCTACAATGAGCAGTTCTTC. The full variable domain, with the rest looked up from reference TRBV11-3 and TRBJ2-1, is EAGVVQSPRYKIIEKKQPVAFWCNPISGHNTLYWYLQNLGQGPELLIRYENEEAVDDSQLPKDRFSAERLKGVDSTLKIQPAELGDSAVYLCASSLGRLGSSYNEQFFGPGTRLTVL.

The chain uses TRBV7-8 and TRBJ2-3, with D tentatively TRBD2 (6 bases). The V gene's germline CDR1 is SGHVS and CDR2 FQNEAQ. CDR3 length: 16 amino acids. Trimming left V 5 bases short and J 3 bases short, with 18 bases between. CDR3 sequence reads: CASSLRSGRLTDTQYF. The CDR3 coding sequence is TGTGCCAGCAGCCTCCGGTCGGGGAGGTTAACAGATACGCAGTATTTT. The variable domain in full, completed from reference TRBV7-8 and TRBJ2-3, reads GAGVSQSPRYKVAKRGQDVALRCDPISGHVSLFWYQQALGQGPEFLTYFQNEAQLDKSGLPSDRFFAERPEGSVSTLKIQRTQQEDSAVYLCASSLRSGRLTDTQYFGPGTRLTVL.

A single count supports this clone. V usage is TRBV6-5 and J usage is TRBJ1-6, with 7 bases aligning to TRBD1. Trimming at V came to 8 bases and at J to 6 bases, leaving 7 bases not matched to a gene. CDR3 length: 14 residues. Germline V CDR1 and CDR2: MNHEY, SVGAGI. The CDR3 region is CASSRTGFNSPLHF. In nucleotides, the CDR3 is TGTGCCAGCTCCCGGACAGGTTTTAATTCACCCCTCCACTTT.

The J gene is TRBJ2-6, the V gene TRBV18, with D possibly TRBD1 on 5 matching bases. The V end was cut by 1 base, the J end by 1 base, with 11 bases between. This CDR3 spans 17 amino acids. CDR1 KGHSH and CDR2 LQKENI come from the germline V gene. CDR3 in amino acids: CASSPRGSLSGANVLTF. The CDR3 nucleotides are TGTGCCAGCTCACCACGGGGCTCCCTGTCTGGGGCCAACGTCCTGACTTTC. Variable domain in full (rest from reference TRBV18 and TRBJ2-6): NAGVMQNPRHLVRRRGQEARLRCSPMKGHSHVYWYRQLPEEGLKFMVYLQKENIIDESGMPKERFSAEFPKEGPSILRIQQVVRGDSAAYFCASSPRGSLSGANVLTFGAGSRLTVL.

The chain uses TRBV19 and TRBJ2-7; D remains unclear. CDR1 and CDR2 from the germline V gene are LNHDA and SQIVND (reference sequence). The CDR3 length is 11 residues. V was pared by 6 bases and J by 3 bases, with 6 bases between. This CDR3 is CASRSNYEQYF. The CDR3 DNA sequence: TGTGCCAGTAGATCGAACTACGAGCAGTACTTC.

The J gene is TRBJ1-2, the V gene TRBV5-6; D gene unclear. Germline assignment: CDR1 SGHDT and CDR2 YYEEEE. Trimming pared 3 bases from V and 8 bases from J, leaving 11 bases between. This CDR3 spans 12 amino acids. CDR3 loop: CASSSQRGGYTF. CDR3 in DNA: TGTGCCAGCAGCTCGCAGAGAGGAGGCTACACCTTC.

About this clone: Other DNA sequences in the same sample also yield this CDR3. This chain links TRBV18 with TRBJ2-7; 7 nucleotides line up with TRBD2. Germline V gene data show CDR1 as KGHSH and CDR2 as LQKENI. This CDR3 has 13 residues. V was pared by 3 bases and J by 5 bases, with 4 bases of the junction left unmatched. The CDR3: CASSPSREDEQYF. For the CDR3, the DNA is TGTGCCAGCTCACCGAGTCGGGAGGACGAGCAGTACTTC.

Comment on this clone: The identical CDR3 is also encoded by other nucleotide sequences in the sample. The chain has TRBV7-2 and TRBJ1-2; weak D call: TRBD1 (5 bases). The CDR3 has 16 residues. The germline gives CDR1 SGHTA, CDR2 FQGNSA. Trimming cost V 0 bases and J 0 bases, with 11 bases left between them. CDR3 protein: CASSLASGVPNYGYTF. CDR3 bases: TGTGCCAGCAGCTTAGCATCGGGGGTTCCTAACTATGGCTACACCTTC.

The chain couples TRBV6-5 to TRBJ2-1; D not resolved. From germline, CDR1 is MNHEY and CDR2 SVGAGI. V lost 2 bases and J lost 6, with 14 bases in between. The CDR3 sequence is 15 residues long. The CDR3 sequence is CASSYRPSTPNEQFF. The CDR3 DNA is TGTGCCAGCAGTTACAGGCCTTCTACCCCCAATGAGCAGTTCTTC.

The chain joins TRBV6-1 to TRBJ2-7, with TRBD1 identical over 10 bases. J lost 5 bases, V lost 1 base, and 5 bases had no gene match. Germline V gene sequence: CDR1 MNHNS, CDR2 SASEGT. The CDR3 has 15 amino acids. The CDR3 coding sequence is TGTGCCAGCAGTGAAGTGGGGACAGGGGTCCACGAGCAGTACTTC. Translation: CASSEVGTGVHEQYF.

A few counts support this clone. V and J are TRBV7-3 and TRBJ1-1; perhaps TRBD1 as D (6 bases). The V and J ends lost 5 bases and 3 bases respectively, with 13 bases between them. Per germline, CDR1 SGHTA and CDR2 FQGTGA. There are 14 residues in the CDR3. CDR3 nucleotide sequence: TGTGCCAGCAGCCTCGGGACAAGTGACACTGAAGCTTTCTTT. This encodes CASSLGTSDTEAFF.

Regarding this clone: This sample also contains other DNA sequences that code for the same CDR3. The V call is TRBV9, the J call TRBJ2-1, with TRBD2 as a possible D gene (5 bases). CDR3 length: 13 amino acids. Germline CDR1 is SGDLS and CDR2 is YYNGEE. Trimming shortened V by 1 base and J by 5 bases, and 7 bases separated the two germline ends. The CDR3 bases are TGTGCCAGCAGCGTAATCGGGGACAATGAGCAGTTCTTC. It yields the protein CASSVIGDNEQFF.

Concerning this clone: One end of the junction is discordant with germline, which a read error may explain. The V gene is TRBV7-2, the J gene TRBJ2-4; TRBD1 matches at 10 bases. CDR1 and CDR2 from the germline V gene are SGHTA and FQGNSA. The CDR3 sequence is 12 residues long. This chain's CDR3 is CASSLVGQGVTF. In DNA form, the CDR3 reads TGTGCCAGCAGCTTAGTTGGACAGGGGGTCACTTTC.

The chain is built from TRBV18 and TRBJ2-5, with D possibly matching TRBD2 (5 bases). The J call is uncertain, as TRBJ2-7 better fits the DNA end. Germline assignment: CDR1 KGHSH and CDR2 LQKENI. The length of the CDR3 is 14 residues. The CDR3: CASSPRTGSYEQYF. CDR3 bases: TGTGCCAGCTCCCCGCGGACGGGATCCTACGAGCAGTACTTC.

The J gene is TRBJ1-2, the V gene TRBV28; 10 bases match TRBD1. This CDR3 has 13 residues. V lost 6 bases, J lost 6 bases, and 4 bases stayed unmatched. CDR1 MDHEN and CDR2 SYDVKM come from the germline V gene. CDR3 sequence (DNA): TGTGCCAGCAGACTGGGACAGGGGAATGGCTACACCTTC. It codes for CASRLGQGNGYTF.

This clone has more than one count but fewer than ten. V and J are TRBV7-9 and TRBJ1-1, with 7 bases identical to TRBD1. Germline V gene sequence: CDR1 SEHNR, CDR2 FQNEAQ (reference sequence). The CDR3 extends over 16 amino acids. The V gene end was trimmed by 7 bases and the J gene end by 3 bases; junction bases not matched to a gene: 14. The CDR3 DNA reads TGTGCCAGCACCAAATCAGGGGGTCCCCCCCACACTGAAGCTTTCTTT. It translates to CASTKSGGPPHTEAFF.

The rearrangement uses TRBV5-1 and TRBJ2-3; D remains ambiguous. Trimming removed 4 bases at V and 6 bases at J, with 15 bases between. CDR1 SGHRS and CDR2 YFSETQ come from the germline V gene. The CDR3 has 14 amino acids. In DNA form, the CDR3 reads TGCGCCAGCAGCCGATCGGTAGGTCTGGATACGCAGTATTTT. Translating it yields CASSRSVGLDTQYF. The full variable domain, its missing parts supplied by reference TRBV5-1 and TRBJ2-3, is KAGVTQTPRYLIKTRGQQVTLSCSPISGHRSVSWYQQTPGQGLQFLFEYFSETQRNKGNFPGRFSGRQFSNSRSEMNVSTLELGDSALYLCASSRSVGLDTQYFGPGTRLTVL.

The chain couples TRBV9 to TRBJ1-2, with TRBD1 identical over 7 bases. Germline assignment: CDR1 SGDLS and CDR2 YYNGEE. V shed 4 bases, J shed 9 bases, and the junction held 6 bases outside the gene matches. This CDR3 has 12 residues. The CDR3 loop is CASSSWTGRYTF. The CDR3 DNA follows: TGTGCCAGCAGCTCTTGGACAGGCCGCTACACCTTC.

The chain is built from TRBV7-8 and TRBJ1-2, with no clear D. V lost 5 bases and J lost 0, with 10 bases in between. The CDR3 length is 14 residues. Germline CDR1 is SGHVS and CDR2 is FQNEAQ. The CDR3 coding sequence is TGTGCCAGCAGCCAACGAAATCCTAACTATGGCTACACCTTC. Translated, it gives CASSQRNPNYGYTF.